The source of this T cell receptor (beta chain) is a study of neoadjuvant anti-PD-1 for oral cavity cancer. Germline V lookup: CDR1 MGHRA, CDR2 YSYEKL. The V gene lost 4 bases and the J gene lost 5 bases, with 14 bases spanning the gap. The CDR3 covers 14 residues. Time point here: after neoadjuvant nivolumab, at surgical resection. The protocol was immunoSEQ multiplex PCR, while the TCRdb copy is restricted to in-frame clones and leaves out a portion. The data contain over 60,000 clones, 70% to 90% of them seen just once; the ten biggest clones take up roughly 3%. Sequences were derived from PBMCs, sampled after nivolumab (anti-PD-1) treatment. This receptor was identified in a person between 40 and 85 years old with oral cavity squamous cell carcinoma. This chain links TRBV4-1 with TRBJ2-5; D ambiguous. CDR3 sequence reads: CASSPVTIRETQYF. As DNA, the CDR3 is TGCGCCAGCAGCCCAGTTACGATCCGGGAGACCCAGTACTTC.